The clone carrying this T cell receptor beta chain was recorded once. Data came from immunoSEQ multiplex PCR; TCRdb stores just in-frame clones and leaves some out. The sample has about 28,000 clones, roughly 88% seen once; the top ten hold 0.6% to 0.8%. This entry comes from a study of T cell changes during pregnancy in multiple sclerosis. V was shortened by 6 bases and J by 3 bases, with 11 bases between the two germline ends. The CDR3 has 13 residues. Germline CDR1 reads KGHSH; CDR2 reads LQKENI. The chain recombines TRBV18 with TRBJ1-2; D might be TRBD1 (5 bases). The sample consisted of CD4+ T cells from peripheral blood mononuclear cells, taken in the first trimester of pregnancy. The sequence came from a female donor in good health, enrolled as a control in a pregnancy study. CDR3 sequence reads: CASSPGVDYGYTF. The CDR3 coding sequence is TGTGCCAGCTCCCCGGGGGTAGACTATGGCTACACCTTC.